These 24 T cell receptor beta chains were sequenced from one sample in a study of T-cell memory formation after mild COVID-19. Each CDR3 protein gets one entry after TCRdb re-called the 5' RACE reads with MiXCR. The data contain approximately 400,000 distinct CDR3 sequences, 20% to 25% of them seen just once; the ten biggest clones take up 8.5% to 10%. The sequenced sample consisted of PBMCs or a T cell subset sorted from them (not recorded which). These receptors all stem from an adult woman who had mild COVID-19 (a few samples of this study predate the infection). Cell type and time point are not known.

This clonotype was seen ten or more times. The J gene is TRBJ1-2, the V gene TRBV18; 12 bases align to TRBD1. CDR3 size: 15 residues. Germline loops: CDR1 KGHSH, CDR2 LQKENI. Unmatched junction bases numbered 4, after V lost 0 bases and J lost 8 bases. CDR3 nucleotides: TGTGCCAGCTCACCACCGTCCGGGACAGGGGGCGGCTACACCTTC. It translates to CASSPPSGTGGGYTF.

This chain links TRBV7-9 with TRBJ2-3, with 7 nucleotides matching TRBD1. Germline V gene lookup returns CDR1 SEHNR and CDR2 FQNEAQ (reference sequence). The CDR3 extends over 19 amino acids. The V gene end was trimmed by 4 bases and the J gene end by 12 bases; junction bases not matched to a gene: 28. CDR3 nucleotides: TGTGCCAGCAGCTCCGCACGACCTGGTTGGGGACAGATTACCCACACACAGTATTTT. This encodes CASSSARPGWGQITHTQYF.

The gene calls are TRBV20-1 and TRBJ1-5; 7 bases line up with TRBD1. Trimming took 2 bases from V and 6 from J; bases not matched to a gene: 7. This CDR3 spans 14 amino acids. The germline gives CDR1 DFQATT, CDR2 SNEGSKA (reference sequence). The CDR3 DNA is TGCAGTGCTAGATCCTCAGGGGGTGGTCAGCCCCAGCATTTT. It translates to CSARSSGGGQPQHF.

This clonotype was detected many times. The gene calls are TRBV7-3 and TRBJ2-1; 7 bases match TRBD2. The V gene end was trimmed by 3 bases and the J gene end by 4 bases; junction bases not matched to a gene: 6. The CDR3 is made up of 15 amino acids. Germline CDR1 is SGHTA and CDR2 is FQGTGA. This CDR3 reads CASSFAGELYNEQFF. In DNA form, the CDR3 reads TGTGCCAGCAGCTTTGCGGGGGAGCTGTACAATGAGCAGTTCTTC.

This clonotype was counted only a few times. The genes are TRBV29-1 and TRBJ2-2; D is perhaps TRBD1 or TRBD2 (6 bases each). The CDR3 is made up of 14 amino acids. Germline V lookup: CDR1 SQVTM, CDR2 ANQGSEA. With 4 bases removed from V and 5 bases from J, the gap between germline ends came to 14 bases. For the CDR3, the DNA is TGCAGCGTTGCGGGGGCCTCGAGGACCGGGGAGCTGTTTTTT. Its protein product is CSVAGASRTGELFF.

This clonotype was observed a handful of times. The rearrangement uses TRBV15 and TRBJ1-4, with 8 bases lining up with TRBD1. Germline loops: CDR1 LNHNV, CDR2 YYDKDF (reference sequence). V was clipped by 2 bases and J by 4 bases; unmatched bases: 6. The length of the CDR3 is 16 residues. This chain's CDR3 is CATSRFRDRLNEKLFF. For the CDR3, the DNA is TGTGCCACCAGCAGATTCCGGGACAGGCTTAATGAAAAACTGTTTTTT.

The rearrangement uses TRBV5-6 and TRBJ1-1, with a weak D call TRBD1 (5 bases). CDR1 and CDR2 (germline): SGHDT, YYEEEE. V lost 4 bases and J lost 5, with 15 bases in between. This CDR3 is built from 14 residues. CDR3: CASSRDPRVTEAFF. For the CDR3, the DNA is TGTGCCAGCAGCCGGGACCCAAGGGTAACTGAAGCTTTCTTT. Looking up the rest from reference TRBV5-6 and TRBJ1-1 gives the full variable domain: DAGVTQSPTHLIKTRGQQVTLRCSPKSGHDTVSWYQQALGQGPQFIFQYYEEEERQRGNFPDRFSGHQFPNYSSELNVNALLLGDSALYLCASSRDPRVTEAFFGQGTRLTVV.

This clonotype was seen more than once but under ten times. The V and J genes are TRBV24-1 and TRBJ2-2; 8 positions match TRBD1. V trimming: 5 bases; J trimming: 3 bases; junction bases outside the gene matches: 4. CDR1 is KGHDR, CDR2 SFDVKD, per germline. CDR3 length: 15 residues. The CDR3: CATSGGQVDTGELFF. DNA of the CDR3: TGTGCCACCAGTGGGGGACAGGTCGACACCGGGGAGCTGTTTTTT.

This chain connects TRBV20-1 to TRBJ2-2; possible D gene TRBD2, 6 bases. The CDR3 sequence is 13 residues long. Germline V gives CDR1 DFQATT, CDR2 SNEGSKA (reference sequence). Trimming pared 7 bases from V and 5 bases from J, leaving 14 bases between. The CDR3 reads CSVSRGSTGELFF. DNA of the CDR3: TGCAGTGTTAGCCGGGGGTCTACCGGGGAGCTGTTTTTT.

The CDR3 nucleotides read TGCAGTGCTAGAGATCAGATTAGCGCGACGTACAATGAGCAGTTCTTC. Residues: CSARDQISATYNEQFF. This chain uses TRBV20-1 with TRBJ2-1; D is possibly TRBD2 (5 bases). Trimming pared 0 bases from V and 4 bases from J, leaving 16 bases between. This CDR3 region has 16 residues. The germline V gene encodes CDR1 DFQATT and CDR2 SNEGSKA (reference sequence).

The chain couples TRBV7-9 to TRBJ1-1, with D tentatively TRBD1 (6 bases). The ends were cut back, 5 bases at V and 0 bases at J, with 19 bases in the middle. The length of the CDR3 is 17 residues. CDR1 is SEHNR, CDR2 FQNEAQ, per germline (reference sequence). This CDR3 reads CASSQEGQSRMNTEAFF. CDR3 nucleotide sequence: TGTGCCAGCAGCCAAGAAGGACAGTCGCGGATGAACACTGAAGCTTTCTTT.

The genes are TRBV27 and TRBJ2-1; 9 positions agree with TRBD2. The CDR3 spans 19 residues. V gave up 4 bases and J gave up 3 bases; unmatched junction bases: 16. Per the germline V gene, CDR1 is MNHEY and CDR2 is SMNVEV (reference sequence). CDR3 loop: CASSWSGASGTVVYNEQFF. CDR3 nucleotides: TGTGCCAGCAGTTGGTCGGGGGCTAGCGGGACAGTAGTCTACAATGAGCAGTTCTTC.

In its sample, this clonotype was seen a few times. J is TRBJ2-1 and V is TRBV24-1; TRBD2 matches at 14 bases. This CDR3 spans 17 amino acids. Germline V gene lookup returns CDR1 KGHDR and CDR2 SFDVKD. Trimming removed 3 bases from V and 8 bases from J; junction bases left unmatched: 8. The CDR3, as DNA: TGTGCCACCAGTGATCCCGGGACTAGCGGGAGTTTGTATGAGCAGTTCTTC. It is translated as CATSDPGTSGSLYEQFF.

The chain uses TRBV5-1 and TRBJ1-1; the D gene is possibly TRBD1 (5 bases). V shed 0 bases and J shed 1 base, with 13 bases lying between them. Germline-derived CDR1 and CDR2 are SGHRS and YFSETQ. CDR3 length equals 16 residues. CDR3 in amino acids: CASSLVGGRKNTEAFF. The CDR3 DNA sequence: TGCGCCAGCAGCTTGGTTGGGGGGAGGAAGAACACTGAAGCTTTCTTT.

V gene TRBV24-1 combines with J gene TRBJ2-7; TRBD1 is a possible D gene (6 bases). Germline lookup yields CDR1 KGHDR and CDR2 SFDVKD. The ends were cut back, 4 bases at V and 4 bases at J, with 16 bases in the middle. CDR3 length: 15 residues. The CDR3 region has the DNA TGTGCCACCAGTGACCCCTCGGACAGCACGTACGAGCAGTACTTC. Translated: CATSDPSDSTYEQYF.

The chain is built from TRBV7-2 and TRBJ2-2; D not resolved. The CDR3 has 15 amino acids. CDR1 and CDR2 (germline): SGHTA, FQGNSA. V was pared by 1 base and J by 3 bases, with 9 bases between. CDR3 region: CASSLVGPDTGELFF. The CDR3 DNA is TGTGCCAGCAGCTTAGTGGGTCCGGACACCGGGGAGCTGTTTTTT.

This clonotype was seen a handful of times. This chain uses TRBV6-5 with TRBJ2-2, with 14 positions matching TRBD2. Germline V gives CDR1 MNHEY, CDR2 SVGAGI. Unmatched junction bases numbered 9, after V lost 6 bases and J lost 0 bases. The CDR3 is made up of 19 amino acids. This CDR3 is CASSFAGLAGGPNTGELFF. The CDR3 coding sequence is TGTGCCAGCAGCTTCGCCGGACTAGCGGGAGGTCCGAACACCGGGGAGCTGTTTTTT.

The V gene is TRBV5-8, the J gene TRBJ1-1; a possible D gene is TRBD1 (5 bases). Trimming cost V 5 bases and J 1 base, with 12 bases left between them. The CDR3 spans 14 residues. Germline values: CDR1 SGHTS, CDR2 YDEGEE. The CDR3 reads CASSYQGQNTEAFF. As DNA, the CDR3 is TGTGCCAGCAGTTACCAAGGACAGAACACTGAAGCTTTCTTT.

This clonotype occurred a few times. An end of the junction differs from the germline gene, which may be a read error. As DNA, the CDR3 is TGTGCCACCAGCAGAGACCCCGGCTCACAAGAAACCCAGTACTTC. Its translation: CATSRDPGSQETQYF. The V call is TRBV15, the J call TRBJ2-5; D uncertain. The CDR3 totals 15 residues. The germline gives CDR1 LNHNV, CDR2 YYDKDF (reference sequence).

This chain links TRBV29-1 with TRBJ2-3; D tentatively fits TRBD1 or TRBD2 (5 bases each). Per germline, CDR1 SQVTM and CDR2 ANQGSEA. V gave up 4 bases and J gave up 1 base, with 15 bases separating them. The CDR3 extends over 15 amino acids. The CDR3 sequence is CSVGRRDGGTDTQYF. In nucleotides, the CDR3 is TGCAGCGTTGGGCGCCGGGACGGAGGCACAGATACGCAGTATTTT.

The V and J genes are TRBV9 and TRBJ2-1; possible D gene TRBD2, 6 bases. CDR3 length equals 15 residues. The V gene's germline CDR1 is SGDLS and CDR2 YYNGEE. Trimming took 0 bases from V and 4 from J, leaving 11 bases between them. CDR3 sequence: CASSVAGGVYNEQFF. CDR3 DNA: TGTGCCAGCAGCGTAGCCGGCGGGGTTTACAATGAGCAGTTCTTC.

The gene calls are TRBV7-8 and TRBJ1-1; D call uncertain. CDR1 is SGHVS, CDR2 FQNEAQ, per germline. V was cut by 8 bases and J by 7 bases, with 14 bases left in between. This CDR3 has 12 residues. CDR3 sequence: CASRLTGSEAFF. The CDR3 bases are TGTGCCAGCCGACTTACGGGCAGTGAAGCTTTCTTT.

This clonotype was seen just once. V and J are TRBV4-1 and TRBJ2-2, with TRBD2 matching 7 bases. The CDR3 sequence is 14 residues long. Trimming removed 5 bases from V and 7 bases from J; junction bases left unmatched: 7. Germline V gene sequence: CDR1 MGHRA, CDR2 YSYEKL. CDR3 sequence reads: CASSLSGGGGELFF. The CDR3, as DNA: TGCGCCAGCAGCTTGTCTGGGGGGGGCGGGGAGCTGTTTTTT.

This chain joins TRBV5-1 and TRBJ2-3; D is ambiguous. The V end was cut by 0 bases, the J end by 2 bases, with 7 bases between. Germline V gene data show CDR1 as SGHRS and CDR2 as YFSETQ. The CDR3 has 14 residues. The CDR3 sequence: CASSLDRNTDTQYF. DNA for the CDR3: TGCGCCAGCAGCTTGGACAGAAACACAGATACGCAGTATTTT.